The 15 T cell receptor beta chains given below trace back to one sample, sequenced in a study of blood T cell repertoires in COVID-19. Measured with immunoSEQ multiplex PCR; TCRdb has only the in-frame clones, and not every one. The sample has about 300,000 clones, around 92% seen once. The sample was peripheral blood. Every receptor here comes from a woman between 25 and 40 years old with COVID-19, enrolled during active disease.

This chain links TRBV7-6 with TRBJ2-4, with TRBD2 matching over 9 bases. The CDR3 loop spans 20 amino acids. The junction had 12 bases not matched to a gene; V was cut back by 0 bases and J by 0 bases. The germline V gene encodes CDR1 SGHVS and CDR2 FNYEAQ. The CDR3 spells CASSLAPRGGMERAKNIQYF. The DNA for the CDR3 is TGTGCCAGCAGCTTAGCCCCGCGGGGGGGCATGGAGCGAGCCAAAAACATTCAGTACTTC.

The chain couples TRBV10-3 to TRBJ1-3; possibly TRBD1 for D (6 bases). Trimming stripped 8 bases from V and 4 bases from J, with 12 bases between. Looked up from germline, CDR1 is ENHRY and CDR2 is SYGVKD. The CDR3 covers 13 residues. CDR3 in DNA: TGTGCCATCCGGGCAGGGGAAGGAAACACCATATATTTT. Amino acids: CAIRAGEGNTIYF.

Details on this clone: Other nucleotide sequences from this sample produce the same CDR3. V and J are TRBV19 and TRBJ1-5; D remains unclear. Trimming cost V 2 bases and J 0 bases, with 8 bases left between them. CDR3 length: 15 residues. In germline, CDR1 is LNHDA, CDR2 SQIVND (reference sequence). The CDR3 coding sequence is TGTGCCAGTAGTATAACAGACTATAGCAATCAGCCCCAGCATTTT. Encoded protein: CASSITDYSNQPQHF.

The chain carries TRBV29-1 and TRBJ1-4, with D unclear. Germline V gives CDR1 SQVTM, CDR2 ANQGSEA. The CDR3 has 12 amino acids. V gave up 2 bases and J gave up 15 bases, with 16 bases separating them. CDR3 region: CSVERGSGGMFF. CDR3 nucleotide sequence: TGCAGCGTTGAACGCGGGTCCGGTGGTATGTTTTTT.

The CDR3 reads CASSGAYSNQPQHF. CDR3 nucleotides: TGTGCCAGCAGCGGAGCTTATAGCAATCAGCCCCAGCATTTT. The V gene is TRBV27, the J gene TRBJ1-5; the D is unclear. CDR1 and CDR2 (germline): MNHEY, SMNVEV (reference sequence). V lost 6 bases, J lost 0 bases, and 9 bases lay in between. This CDR3 has 14 amino acids.

V gene TRBV15 combines with J gene TRBJ2-3; 8 bases match TRBD1. J lost 6 bases, V lost 3 bases, and 8 bases had no gene match. Germline assignment: CDR1 LNHNV and CDR2 YYDKDF (reference sequence). The CDR3 is 15 residues long. The CDR3 loop is CATSSRTGMVDTQYF. Here the CDR3 DNA reads TGTGCCACCAGCAGTCGGACAGGGATGGTTGATACGCAGTATTTT.

As concerns this clone: Compared with germline, one end of the junction differs, possibly owing to a read error. The rearrangement joins TRBV2 to TRBJ1-2, with D uncertain. CDR1 and CDR2 (germline): SNHLY, FYNNEI. There are 11 residues in the CDR3. The CDR3 region has the DNA TGTGCCAGCAGTCCGAACTATGGCCACACCTTC. Translating gives CASSPNYGHTF.

This chain uses TRBV4-2 with TRBJ1-1; 7 bases are a match to TRBD1. Looked up from germline, CDR1 is LGHNA and CDR2 is YNFKEQ. The CDR3 spans 14 residues. V lost 0 bases and J lost 7; bases outside the gene matches: 5. CDR3 sequence reads: CASSQDDRAGEAFF. Here the CDR3 DNA reads TGTGCCAGCAGCCAAGACGACAGGGCGGGTGAAGCTTTCTTT.

This chain links TRBV4-1 with TRBJ2-2; TRBD2 matches 7 bases. Trimming took 1 base from V and 1 from J; bases not matched to a gene: 6. The CDR3 loop spans 17 amino acids. Germline V gene data show CDR1 as MGHRA and CDR2 as YSYEKL. The CDR3 region has the DNA TGCGCCAGCAGCCAAGGGGGAGGGATCGGGAACACCGGGGAGCTGTTTTTT. It encodes CASSQGGGIGNTGELFF.

The chain employs TRBV5-6 and TRBJ1-2, with unresolved D. This CDR3 comprises 15 residues. Germline values: CDR1 SGHDT, CDR2 YYEEEE. Trimming removed 4 bases from V and 8 bases from J, with 21 bases in between. The CDR3 reads CASSVGGARSRGYTF. The CDR3 nucleotides read TGTGCCAGCAGCGTTGGAGGCGCGCGGTCGCGGGGCTACACCTTC.

V and J are TRBV9 and TRBJ1-4; 9 bases are shared with TRBD1. With V trimmed by 3 bases and J by 7 bases, 7 bases remained unmatched. The CDR3 covers 15 residues. Germline V gene data show CDR1 as SGDLS and CDR2 as YYNGEE. CDR3 sequence reads: CASSATGGAGEKLFF. In DNA form, the CDR3 reads TGTGCCAGCAGCGCCACAGGGGGCGCGGGTGAAAAACTGTTTTTT.

About this clone itself: This CDR3 is also generated by other DNA sequences in the sample. The chain is built from TRBV3-1 (or the pseudogene TRBV3-2) and TRBJ1-2; D gene uncertain. The CDR3 has 11 amino acids. Germline V gives CDR1 LGHDT, CDR2 YNNKEL (reference sequence). Between the trimmed V and J ends, which lost 1 base and 8 bases, there was a span of 5 bases. The CDR3 DNA is TGTGCCAGCAGCCAAGGAGGGGGCTACACCTTC. It codes for CASSQGGGYTF.

This chain uses TRBV14 with TRBJ2-3; weak D call: TRBD1 (5 bases). V shed 4 bases and J shed 6 bases, with 17 bases lying between them. Germline V gives CDR1 SGHDN, CDR2 FVKESK. The CDR3 is 15 amino acids. CDR3 in amino acids: CASSRYRSSHDTQYF. The CDR3, as DNA: TGTGCCAGCAGCCGTTACAGGAGTTCACATGATACGCAGTATTTT.

The chain has TRBV4-2 and TRBJ2-7, with 13 nucleotides matching TRBD2. The length of the CDR3 is 16 residues. Germline-derived CDR1 and CDR2 are LGHNA and YNFKEQ. V lost 0 bases to trimming and J lost 6 bases; unmatched junction nucleotides: 5. CDR3 sequence: CASSQDTSGGAGEQYF. The DNA of the CDR3 is TGTGCCAGCAGCCAAGATACTAGCGGGGGGGCCGGCGAGCAGTACTTC.

CDR3 in DNA: TGTGCCAGCACTGTTACTAAGAAAGAAGCTTTCTTT. Translation: CASTVTKKEAFF. The J gene is TRBJ1-1, the V gene TRBV6-6, with unresolved D. This CDR3 has 12 amino acids. The germline V gene has CDR1 MNHNY and CDR2 SVGAGI (reference sequence). The V end lost 7 bases, the J end lost 8 bases, and 14 bases lay between the germline ends.